The 11 T cell receptor beta chains given below trace back to one sample, sequenced in a study of breast tumors, draining lymph nodes, adjacent tissues. TCRdb reanalysed the multiplex PCR reads using MiXCR and keeps one entry per CDR3 protein. The data show 160,000 or so distinct CDR3 sequences, with 30% to 40% seen just once and 3.8% held by the top ten. Axillary draining lymph nodes of breast cancer patients supplied the node samples. Sequencing was done on a sample of axillary lymph node tissue. These receptors were obtained from a female donor with breast cancer. Some clones in this sample may be carry-over from other donors' samples.

This clonotype was seen many times. The genes are TRBV7-2 and TRBJ1-2, with 9 bases lining up with TRBD1. The CDR3 totals 15 residues. Germline loops: CDR1 SGHTA, CDR2 FQGNSA. The trim removed 7 bases at V and 2 bases at J, leaving 8 bases unmatched. CDR3 protein: CASNDGQGRNYGYTF. The CDR3, as DNA: TGTGCCAGCAACGATGGACAGGGGCGGAACTATGGCTACACCTTC. The entire variable domain, with the rest obtained from reference TRBV7-2 and TRBJ1-2, is as follows: GAGVSQSPSNKVTEKGKDVELRCDPISGHTALYWYRQSLGQGLEFLIYFQGNSAPDKSGLPSDRFSAERTGGSVSTLTIQRTQQEDSAVYLCASNDGQGRNYGYTFGSGTRLTVV.

The chain has TRBV24-1 and TRBJ1-6; tentatively, D is TRBD1 (5 bases). Between the trimmed V and J ends, which lost 4 bases and 7 bases, there was a span of 28 bases. The CDR3 spans 20 residues. In germline, CDR1 is KGHDR, CDR2 SFDVKD. Here the CDR3 reads CATSDLDPGGGGEDNSPLHF. CDR3 coding DNA: TGTGCCACCAGTGACCTGGACCCTGGGGGTGGGGGTGAGGACAATTCACCCCTCCACTTT.

At least ten counts were recorded for this clonotype. The V gene is TRBV27, the J gene TRBJ2-7; 8 positions match TRBD1. V lost 6 bases and J lost 2; bases outside the gene matches: 9. Germline-derived CDR1 and CDR2 are MNHEY and SMNVEV (reference sequence). The CDR3 sequence is 15 residues long. Here the CDR3 DNA reads TGTGCCAGCAGGGGCACATCGGACAGGGCCTACGAGCAGTACTTC. Amino acids: CASRGTSDRAYEQYF.

The chain joins TRBV19 to TRBJ1-3; no definite D call. The germline V gene has CDR1 LNHDA and CDR2 SQIVND (reference sequence). The CDR3 extends over 15 amino acids. Trimming shortened V by 5 bases and J by 4 bases, and 15 bases separated the two germline ends. CDR3 DNA sequence: TGTGCCAGTAGTGGACGGACGAGGGTAGGAAACACCATATATTTT. This gives the protein CASSGRTRVGNTIYF.

In its sample, this clonotype was seen many times. The rearrangement joins TRBV12-3 or TRBV12-4 to TRBJ1-2; no reliable D call. The CDR3 is 12 residues long. Between the trimmed V and J ends, which lost 1 base and 5 bases, there was a span of 5 bases. The CDR3 region is CASSLGQYGYTF. CDR3 coding DNA: TGTGCCAGCAGTTTAGGGCAGTATGGCTACACCTTC.

This clonotype was found a few times. Being one base from a much bigger clone, this may be a read error. V and J are TRBV5-4 and TRBJ2-1, with TRBD1 matching 8 bases. The germline V gene has CDR1 SGHNT and CDR2 YYREEE (reference sequence). The CDR3 length is 15 residues. The chain's CDR3 is CVTRPGQATYNEQFF. CDR3 nucleotide sequence: TGTGTCACACGACCGGGACAGGCGACGTACAATGAGCAGTTCTTC.

There are many counts of this clonotype. The chain couples TRBV29-1 to TRBJ1-5, with 7 bases aligning to TRBD1. There are 13 residues in the CDR3. Per germline, CDR1 SQVTM and CDR2 ANQGSEA. J was trimmed by 5 bases and V by 6 bases; bases with no gene match: 7. The CDR3 loop reads CSVGDRVDQPQHF. Written as DNA, the CDR3 is TGCAGCGTGGGTGACAGGGTGGATCAGCCCCAGCATTTT. Complete variable domain (other parts from reference TRBV29-1 and TRBJ1-5): SAVISQKPSRDICQRGTSLTIQCQVDSQVTMMFWYRQQPGQSLTLIATANQGSEATYESGFVIDKFPISRPNLTFSTLTVSNMSPEDSSIYLCSVGDRVDQPQHFGDGTRLSIL.

The rearrangement links TRBV7-9 to TRBJ2-3; no firm D call. The CDR3 length is 12 residues. CDR1 and CDR2 (germline): SEHNR, FQNEAQ (reference sequence). V was pared by 6 bases and J by 6 bases, with 10 bases between. This CDR3 reads CASSSEEDTQYF. The CDR3 nucleotides are TGTGCCAGCAGTTCCGAGGAGGATACGCAGTATTTT.

Concerning this clonotype: Sequence at one end of the junction differs from germline and may be a read error. The J gene is TRBJ2-7, the V gene TRBV6-1; unclear D gene. Germline assignment: CDR1 MNHNS and CDR2 SASEGT. The CDR3 is 13 amino acids. The CDR3 reads CVSSVSIPYEQYF. The CDR3 DNA is TGTGTCAGCAGTGTAAGCATACCCTACGAGCAGTACTTC.

This clonotype was observed at least ten times. The genes are TRBV19 and TRBJ2-3, with D hard to call. CDR1 LNHDA and CDR2 SQIVND come from the germline V gene (reference sequence). CDR3 length equals 13 residues. The V end was cut by 8 bases, the J end by 8 bases, with 17 bases between. The CDR3 DNA follows: TGTGCCAGTCAATTAATTGGGTCGGGTACGCAGTATTTT. Translated, it gives CASQLIGSGTQYF.

This clonotype was seen more than once but under ten times. A much larger clonotype is one base distant, so this may be a read error. The chain uses TRBV13 and TRBJ2-7; 7 bases match TRBD2. Unmatched junction bases numbered 11, after V lost 5 bases and J lost 4 bases. Germline values: CDR1 PRHDT, CDR2 FYEKMQ (reference sequence). The CDR3 totals 15 residues. The CDR3 loop reads CASSARGGVGYEQYF. In nucleotides, the CDR3 is TGTGCCAGCAGCGCACGGGGAGGGGTCGGGTACGAGCAGTACTTC.